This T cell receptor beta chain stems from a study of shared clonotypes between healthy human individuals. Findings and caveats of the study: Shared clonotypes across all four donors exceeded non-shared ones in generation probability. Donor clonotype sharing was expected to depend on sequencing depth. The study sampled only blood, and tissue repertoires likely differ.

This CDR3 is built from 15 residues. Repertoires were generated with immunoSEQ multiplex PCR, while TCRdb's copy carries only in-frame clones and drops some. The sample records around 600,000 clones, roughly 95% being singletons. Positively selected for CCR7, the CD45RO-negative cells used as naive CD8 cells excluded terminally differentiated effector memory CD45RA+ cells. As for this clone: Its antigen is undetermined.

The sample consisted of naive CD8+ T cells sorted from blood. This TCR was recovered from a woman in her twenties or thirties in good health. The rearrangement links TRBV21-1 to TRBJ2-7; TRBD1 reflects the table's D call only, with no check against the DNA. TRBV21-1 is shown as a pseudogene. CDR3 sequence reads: CASSIGQRSSYEQYF. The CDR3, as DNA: TGTGCCAGCAGCATCGGACAGAGAAGCTCCTACGAGCAGTACTTC.